This entry lists 30 T cell receptor beta chains sequenced from one sample in a study of T cell repertoires in cytomegalovirus infection. TCRdb called the reads again in MiXCR, with one record for every CDR3 protein. This sample has hundreds of thousands of distinct CDR3 sequences; 8% to 10% occur once, and the top ten carry about 4.5%. The specimen sequenced was PBMCs. These receptors originate from a human donor in good health (CMV status not recorded). Some clones in this sample may be carry-over from other donors' samples.

This clonotype was detected many times. This chain joins TRBV28 and TRBJ2-1; maybe TRBD2 (6 bases). CDR1 and CDR2 (germline): MDHEN, SYDVKM. The CDR3 is made up of 17 amino acids. The V gene lost 3 bases and the J gene lost 1 base, with 16 bases spanning the gap. CDR3 protein: CASSLPRSGLSYNEQFF. CDR3 sequence (DNA): TGTGCCAGCAGTTTGCCCCGGTCGGGACTTTCCTACAATGAGCAGTTCTTC.

This clonotype was recorded a few times. The chain joins TRBV6-2 or TRBV6-3 to TRBJ2-3, with TRBD1 as a possible D gene (6 bases). CDR1 is MNHEY, CDR2 SVGEGT, per germline. V lost 0 bases, J lost 3 bases, and 13 bases lay in between. The CDR3 runs to 16 residues. Written as DNA, the CDR3 is TGTGCCAGCAGTTACTCGTGGACAAGGGGGACAGATACGCAGTATTTT. It encodes CASSYSWTRGTDTQYF.

CDR3: CSVAGQGYEQYF. CDR3 nucleotide sequence: TGCAGCGTCGCGGGACAGGGTTACGAGCAGTACTTC. This chain joins TRBV29-1 and TRBJ2-7, with 9 nucleotides matching TRBD1. The CDR3 contains 12 residues. V was clipped by 6 bases and J by 4 bases; unmatched bases: 4. Germline CDR1 is SQVTM and CDR2 is ANQGSEA.

The chain uses TRBV4-3 and TRBJ1-1; 8 positions agree with TRBD1. Germline CDR1 is LGHNA and CDR2 is YSLEER. This CDR3 comprises 14 residues. V shed 2 bases, J shed 5 bases, and the junction held 4 bases outside the gene matches. In DNA, the CDR3 is TGCGCCAGCAGCCAACAAGACAGGGGTACTGAAGCTTTCTTT. Translation: CASSQQDRGTEAFF.

This clonotype has at least ten counts. The chain is built from TRBV6-2 or TRBV6-3 and TRBJ2-1, with 9 bases matching TRBD1. Trimming removed 3 bases from V and 12 bases from J; junction bases left unmatched: 12. The CDR3 length is 15 residues. Germline V gives CDR1 MNHEY, CDR2 SVGEGT. In DNA form, the CDR3 reads TGTGCCAGCAGTTATACAGGGGGCCTCCCACCGGGGCAGTTCTTC. Translated: CASSYTGGLPPGQFF.

This chain joins TRBV12-3 or TRBV12-4 and TRBJ1-5; TRBD1 might be the D (5 bases). This CDR3 has 15 amino acids. V shed 5 bases and J shed 7 bases, with 18 bases lying between them. The CDR3 spells CASSLSRGRGQPQHF. CDR3 bases: TGTGCCAGCAGTCTCTCCCGGGGCCGGGGCCAGCCCCAGCATTTT.

This clonotype was found many times. This chain uses TRBV7-2 with TRBJ2-7; D perhaps matches TRBD2 (6 bases). This CDR3 spans 15 amino acids. The V end was cut by 4 bases, the J end by 2 bases, with 15 bases between. The V gene's germline CDR1 is SGHTA and CDR2 FQGNSA. The CDR3: CASSSVAGPTYEQYF. The CDR3 DNA follows: TGTGCCAGCAGCTCGGTGGCGGGGCCAACCTACGAGCAGTACTTC.

This clonotype was detected many times. V usage is TRBV27 and J usage is TRBJ1-5; D gene uncertain. In germline, CDR1 is MNHEY, CDR2 SMNVEV (reference sequence). CDR3 length: 14 amino acids. Trimming shortened V by 6 bases and J by 0 bases, and 9 bases separated the two germline ends. The CDR3 reads CASRPWVSNQPQHF. DNA for the CDR3: TGTGCCAGCAGGCCCTGGGTTAGCAATCAGCCCCAGCATTTT.

The rearrangement uses TRBV5-1 and TRBJ1-5; 7 bases align to TRBD1. The CDR3 totals 13 residues. Germline V gene sequence: CDR1 SGHRS, CDR2 YFSETQ. The J segment lost 4 bases and the V segment lost 3 bases, leaving 1 base of the junction unmatched. The CDR3 loop reads CASSWGQNQPQHF. CDR3 sequence (DNA): TGCGCCAGCAGCTGGGGACAGAATCAGCCCCAGCATTTT.

This clonotype was counted at least ten times. The J gene is TRBJ2-2, the V gene TRBV7-2; 7 bases are a match to TRBD2. The CDR3 has 15 residues. The V gene end was trimmed by 6 bases and the J gene end by 4 bases; junction bases not matched to a gene: 8. Germline assignment: CDR1 SGHTA and CDR2 FQGNSA. This chain's CDR3 is CASSRGRAVTGELFF. In nucleotides, the CDR3 is TGTGCCAGCAGTCGGGGGAGGGCCGTCACCGGGGAGCTGTTTTTT.

This clonotype was detected ten times or more. This chain links TRBV7-2 with TRBJ2-1, with 8 positions matching TRBD2. This CDR3 region has 15 residues. V was clipped by 3 bases and J by 4 bases; unmatched bases: 5. CDR1 is SGHTA, CDR2 FQGNSA, per germline. The CDR3 DNA sequence: TGTGCCAGCAGCTTGGGCGGGAGGTTATACAATGAGCAGTTCTTC. Its protein is CASSLGGRLYNEQFF.

At least ten counts were recorded for this clonotype. The rearrangement links TRBV7-2 to TRBJ1-4, with TRBD1 matching 7 bases. This CDR3 spans 17 amino acids. CDR1 is SGHTA, CDR2 FQGNSA, per germline. The J segment lost 0 bases and the V segment lost 3 bases, leaving 7 bases of the junction unmatched. The CDR3 spells CASSFKGAPATNEKLFF. For the CDR3, the DNA is TGTGCCAGCAGCTTTAAGGGGGCTCCAGCAACTAATGAAAAACTGTTTTTT.

This clonotype was seen ten or more times. The chain employs TRBV7-2 and TRBJ2-1; no reliable D call. The CDR3 is 16 amino acids. Germline loops: CDR1 SGHTA, CDR2 FQGNSA. The V end was cut by 6 bases, the J end by 0 bases, with 15 bases between. CDR3 coding DNA: TGTGCCAGCAGTTTAACTCCACTGAGCTCCTACAATGAGCAGTTCTTC. It is translated as CASSLTPLSSYNEQFF.

In its sample, this clonotype was seen many times. The rearrangement joins TRBV7-8 to TRBJ2-3, with D hard to call. Germline CDR1 reads SGHVS; CDR2 reads FQNEAQ. The CDR3 is 11 amino acids. V was trimmed by 3 bases and J by 5 bases, leaving 3 bases between them. CDR3 DNA sequence: TGTGCCAGCAGCTTTTTAGATACGCAGTATTTT. As protein: CASSFLDTQYF. Full variable domain (outside the CDR3, taken from reference TRBV7-8 and TRBJ2-3): GAGVSQSPRYKVAKRGQDVALRCDPISGHVSLFWYQQALGQGPEFLTYFQNEAQLDKSGLPSDRFFAERPEGSVSTLKIQRTQQEDSAVYLCASSFLDTQYFGPGTRLTVL.

This clonotype was picked up many times. The chain has TRBV7-2 and TRBJ1-6; no reliable D call. The CDR3 length is 14 residues. The V end was cut by 1 base, the J end by 9 bases, with 10 bases between. CDR1 SGHTA and CDR2 FQGNSA come from the germline V gene. The CDR3 protein is CASSLGGGSSPLHF. The CDR3 nucleotides read TGTGCCAGCAGCTTAGGCGGAGGGAGTTCACCCCTCCACTTT.

This clonotype showed up many times. The chain links TRBV4-2 to TRBJ2-1; TRBD2 matches 11 bases. V shed 4 bases and J 0 bases; nucleotides not matched to a gene: 8. The germline V gene encodes CDR1 LGHNA and CDR2 YNFKEQ. This CDR3 region has 18 residues. The CDR3 region has the DNA TGTGCCAGCAGCCCATTGGGCACTAGCGGGAGCTCCTACAATGAGCAGTTCTTC. This codes for CASSPLGTSGSSYNEQFF.

This clonotype was recorded many times. This sequence joins TRBV19 and TRBJ2-2; D gene uncertain. Germline CDR1 reads LNHDA; CDR2 reads SQIVND (reference sequence). The CDR3 has 15 amino acids. The V and J ends lost 4 bases and 4 bases respectively, with 13 bases between them. The CDR3 is CASSSQVASTGELFF. Written as DNA, the CDR3 is TGTGCCAGTAGTAGCCAGGTGGCGTCCACCGGGGAGCTGTTTTTT.

This clonotype was found many times. The chain couples TRBV7-2 to TRBJ2-7; 11 bases map to TRBD1. J gave up 6 bases and V 4 bases, and 8 bases lay outside the gene matches. CDR1 and CDR2 (germline): SGHTA, FQGNSA. The CDR3 loop spans 15 amino acids. CDR3 residues: CASSWGGTGGGEQYF. Written as DNA, the CDR3 is TGTGCCAGCAGCTGGGGGGGGACAGGGGGTGGCGAGCAGTACTTC. Complete variable domain (other parts from reference TRBV7-2 and TRBJ2-7): GAGVSQSPSNKVTEKGKDVELRCDPISGHTALYWYRQSLGQGLEFLIYFQGNSAPDKSGLPSDRFSAERTGGSVSTLTIQRTQQEDSAVYLCASSWGGTGGGEQYFGPGTRLTVT.

There are a few counts of this clonotype. In DNA, the CDR3 is TGCAGCGTTGAACCGGGACAGGGGGCGTTTGGCTACACCTTC. Amino acid sequence: CSVEPGQGAFGYTF. The V gene is TRBV29-1, the J gene TRBJ1-2; 12 bases line up with TRBD1. Germline CDR1 SQVTM, CDR2 ANQGSEA. The CDR3 is 14 amino acids. Germline trimming cut 2 bases from V and 7 bases from J; bases unmatched to any gene: 5.

This clonotype was observed at least ten times. The J gene is TRBJ2-1, the V gene TRBV5-1; D perhaps matches TRBD2 (6 bases). Germline V gene lookup returns CDR1 SGHRS and CDR2 YFSETQ. The CDR3 is 14 amino acids. V shed 1 base and J shed 6 bases, with 11 bases lying between them. The CDR3 DNA reads TGCGCCAGCAGCTTGTGGCGGGGAGCCAATGAGCAGTTCTTC. Protein: CASSLWRGANEQFF. The full variable domain, completed using reference TRBV5-1 and TRBJ2-1, is KAGVTQTPRYLIKTRGQQVTLSCSPISGHRSVSWYQQTPGQGLQFLFEYFSETQRNKGNFPGRFSGRQFSNSRSEMNVSTLELGDSALYLCASSLWRGANEQFFGPGTRLTVL.

The sample holds many counts of this clonotype. The chain has TRBV6-6 and TRBJ2-2, with 9 bases that match TRBD1. The CDR3 consists of 15 residues. CDR1 MNHNY and CDR2 SVGAGI come from the germline V gene (reference sequence). The V and J ends lost 5 bases and 7 bases, in that order; junction bases with no gene match: 8. CDR3 nucleotides: TGTGCCAGCAGTGCCCGACAGGGGGTAATCGGGGAGCTGTTTTTT. Translating gives CASSARQGVIGELFF.

This clonotype was seen repeatedly, ten times or more. This chain links TRBV4-2 with TRBJ2-1; 13 bases line up with TRBD2. Germline trimming cut 0 bases from V and 1 base from J; bases unmatched to any gene: 9. Germline CDR1 reads LGHNA; CDR2 reads YNFKEQ. The CDR3 has 20 residues. CDR3 nucleotides: TGTGCCAGCAGCCAAGAACCAGGAACTAGCGGGAGGGCGTCCTACAATGAGCAGTTCTTC. It specifies CASSQEPGTSGRASYNEQFF.

Many counts were recorded for this clonotype. J is TRBJ2-1 and V is TRBV4-1, with TRBD2 identical over 8 bases. The CDR3 loop spans 16 amino acids. Unmatched junction bases numbered 9, after V lost 0 bases and J lost 8 bases. The germline V gene encodes CDR1 MGHRA and CDR2 YSYEKL. CDR3 coding DNA: TGCGCCAGCAGCCAAGACCCCGGGGGGGCCAGGCATGAGCAGTTCTTC. This gives the protein CASSQDPGGARHEQFF.

V is TRBV20-1 and J is TRBJ1-1, with D maybe TRBD1 (5 bases). The CDR3 covers 12 residues. V was trimmed by 6 bases and J by 4 bases, leaving 12 bases between them. The germline CDR1 and CDR2 sequences are DFQATT and SNEGSKA (reference sequence). CDR3 protein: CSAPQGSTEAFF. The CDR3 DNA is TGCAGTGCGCCTCAGGGTTCCACTGAAGCTTTCTTT.

This clonotype came up a few times. The chain has TRBV5-1 and TRBJ1-2; the D gene is possibly TRBD1 (6 bases). V was clipped by 4 bases and J by 8 bases, with 21 bases between them. Germline CDR1 reads SGHRS; CDR2 reads YFSETQ. The CDR3 covers 15 residues. This CDR3 reads CASSQTGNPFYGYTF. The CDR3 DNA follows: TGCGCCAGCAGCCAAACAGGGAACCCCTTTTACGGCTACACCTTC.

In this sample, this clonotype turned up many times. The rearrangement links TRBV11-2 to TRBJ2-7; 13 bases align to TRBD2. The CDR3 consists of 18 residues. Germline trimming cut 2 bases from V and 1 base from J; bases unmatched to any gene: 8. Germline values: CDR1 SGHAT, CDR2 FQNNGV. The CDR3 nucleotides are TGTGCCAGCAGCTTAAGGCGGACTAGCGGGGGAACTTCCTACGAGCAGTACTTC. This encodes CASSLRRTSGGTSYEQYF.

In its sample, this clonotype was seen a few times. The chain recombines TRBV5-5 with TRBJ1-1, with D possibly TRBD1 on 6 matching bases. V gave up 4 bases and J gave up 2 bases, with 15 bases separating them. The length of the CDR3 is 15 residues. Germline V gives CDR1 SGHKS, CDR2 YYEKEE (reference sequence). CDR3 protein: CASSRYLQGNTEAFF. CDR3 DNA: TGTGCCAGCAGCCGATATTTACAGGGTAACACTGAAGCTTTCTTT.

In this sample, this clonotype turned up many times. The chain joins TRBV12-3 or TRBV12-4 to TRBJ1-6, with D maybe TRBD1 (5 bases). V was trimmed by 1 base and J by 8 bases, leaving 6 bases between them. The CDR3 loop spans 13 amino acids. In nucleotides, the CDR3 is TGTGCCAGCAGTTTAGGGGGGGATTCACCCCTCCACTTT. Amino acid sequence: CASSLGGDSPLHF.

The chain joins TRBV7-2 to TRBJ1-3; 10 bases are a match to TRBD1. From germline, CDR1 is SGHTA and CDR2 FQGNSA. CDR3 length: 17 residues. V shed 6 bases, J shed 4 bases, and the junction held 12 bases outside the gene matches. CDR3 nucleotide sequence: TGTGCCAGCAGTCCCTTTTCGGGACAGGGGACCGGAAACACCATATATTTT. Translating gives CASSPFSGQGTGNTIYF. Filled out from reference TRBV7-2 and TRBJ1-3, the complete variable domain reads GAGVSQSPSNKVTEKGKDVELRCDPISGHTALYWYRQSLGQGLEFLIYFQGNSAPDKSGLPSDRFSAERTGGSVSTLTIQRTQQEDSAVYLCASSPFSGQGTGNTIYFGEGSWLTVV.

This rearrangement joins TRBV20-1 to TRBJ2-1, with 11 bases matching TRBD1. Per the germline V gene, CDR1 is DFQATT and CDR2 is SNEGSKA (reference sequence). This CDR3 comprises 16 residues. With 0 bases clipped from V and 5 bases from J, the junction kept 6 bases outside the gene matches. CDR3 in DNA: TGCAGTGCTAGAGAGCCCGGGACAGGGGGGGACAATGAGCAGTTCTTC. Protein product: CSAREPGTGGDNEQFF.